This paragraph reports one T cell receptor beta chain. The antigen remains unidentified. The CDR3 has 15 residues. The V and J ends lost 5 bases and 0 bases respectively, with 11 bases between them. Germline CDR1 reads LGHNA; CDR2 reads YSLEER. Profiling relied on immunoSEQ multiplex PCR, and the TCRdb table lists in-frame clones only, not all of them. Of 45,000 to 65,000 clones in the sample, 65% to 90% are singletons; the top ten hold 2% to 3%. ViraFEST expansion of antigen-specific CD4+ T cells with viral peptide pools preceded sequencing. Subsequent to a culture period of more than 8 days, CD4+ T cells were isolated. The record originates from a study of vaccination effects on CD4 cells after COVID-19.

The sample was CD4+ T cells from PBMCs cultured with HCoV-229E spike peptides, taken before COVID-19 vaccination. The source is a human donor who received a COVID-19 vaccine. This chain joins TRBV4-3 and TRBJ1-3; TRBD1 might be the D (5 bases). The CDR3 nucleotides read TGCGCCAGCAGCGACAGCTCTCCCTCTGGAAACACCATATATTTT. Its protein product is CASSDSSPSGNTIYF.